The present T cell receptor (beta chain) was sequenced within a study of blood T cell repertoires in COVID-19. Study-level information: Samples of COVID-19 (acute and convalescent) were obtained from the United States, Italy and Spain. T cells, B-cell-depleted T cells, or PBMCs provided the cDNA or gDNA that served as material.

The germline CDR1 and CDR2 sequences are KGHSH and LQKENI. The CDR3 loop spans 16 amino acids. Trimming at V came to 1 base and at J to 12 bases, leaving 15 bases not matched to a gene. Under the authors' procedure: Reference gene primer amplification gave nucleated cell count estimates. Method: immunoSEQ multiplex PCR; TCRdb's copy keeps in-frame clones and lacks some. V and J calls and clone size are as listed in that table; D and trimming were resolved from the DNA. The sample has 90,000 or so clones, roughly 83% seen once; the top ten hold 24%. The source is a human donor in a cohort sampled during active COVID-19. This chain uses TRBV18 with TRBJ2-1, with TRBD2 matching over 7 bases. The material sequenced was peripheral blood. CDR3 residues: CASSPRLRGESSWQFF. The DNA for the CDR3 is TGTGCCAGCTCACCACGACTTCGGGGGGAGTCGTCGTGGCAGTTCTTC.